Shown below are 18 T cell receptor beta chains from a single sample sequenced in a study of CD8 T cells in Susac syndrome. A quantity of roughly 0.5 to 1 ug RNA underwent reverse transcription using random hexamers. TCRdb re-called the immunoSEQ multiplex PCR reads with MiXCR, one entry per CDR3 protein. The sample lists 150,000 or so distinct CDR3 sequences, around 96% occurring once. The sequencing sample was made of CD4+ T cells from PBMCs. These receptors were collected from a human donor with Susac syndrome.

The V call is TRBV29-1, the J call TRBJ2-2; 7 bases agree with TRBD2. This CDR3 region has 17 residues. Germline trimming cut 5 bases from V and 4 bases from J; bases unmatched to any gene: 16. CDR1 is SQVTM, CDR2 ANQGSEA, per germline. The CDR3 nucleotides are TGCAGCGTTCCAGCTGCTGGGACGGCTAGCGGCACCGGGGAGCTGTTTTTT. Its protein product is CSVPAAGTASGTGELFF.

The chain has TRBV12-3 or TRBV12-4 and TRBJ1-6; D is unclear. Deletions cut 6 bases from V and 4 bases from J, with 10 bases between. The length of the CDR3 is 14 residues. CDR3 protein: CASSPDMYNSPLHF. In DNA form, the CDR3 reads TGTGCCAGCAGCCCCGACATGTATAATTCACCCCTCCACTTT.

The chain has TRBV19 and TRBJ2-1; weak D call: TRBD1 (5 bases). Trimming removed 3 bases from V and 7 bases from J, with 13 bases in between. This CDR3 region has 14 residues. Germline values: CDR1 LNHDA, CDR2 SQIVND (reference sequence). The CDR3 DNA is TGTGCCAGTAGTATCCTCACACAGGTGAATGAGCAGTTCTTC. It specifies CASSILTQVNEQFF.

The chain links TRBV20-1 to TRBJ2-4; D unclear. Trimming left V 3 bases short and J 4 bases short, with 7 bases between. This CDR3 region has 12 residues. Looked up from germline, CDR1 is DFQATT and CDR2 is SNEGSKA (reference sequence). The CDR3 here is CSASGPKNIQYF. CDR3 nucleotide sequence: TGCAGTGCTAGCGGACCGAAAAACATTCAGTACTTC.

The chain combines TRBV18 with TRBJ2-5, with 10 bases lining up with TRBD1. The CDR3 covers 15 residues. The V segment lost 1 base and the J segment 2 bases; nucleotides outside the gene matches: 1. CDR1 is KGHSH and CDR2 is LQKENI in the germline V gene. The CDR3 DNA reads TGTGCCAGCTCACCACGGACAGGGGGACAAGAGACCCAGTACTTC. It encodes CASSPRTGGQETQYF.

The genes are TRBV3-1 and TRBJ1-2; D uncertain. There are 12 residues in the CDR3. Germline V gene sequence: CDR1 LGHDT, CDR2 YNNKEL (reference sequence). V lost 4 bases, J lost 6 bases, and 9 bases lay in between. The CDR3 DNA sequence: TGTGCCAGCAGCCTAGGCATGAATGGCTACACCTTC. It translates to CASSLGMNGYTF.

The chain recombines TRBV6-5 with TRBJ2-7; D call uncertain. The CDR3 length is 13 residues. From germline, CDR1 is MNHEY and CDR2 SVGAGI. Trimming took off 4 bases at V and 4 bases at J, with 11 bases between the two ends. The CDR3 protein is CASSSGLRYEQYF. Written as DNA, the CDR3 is TGTGCCAGCAGTTCAGGCCTCCGTTACGAGCAGTACTTC.

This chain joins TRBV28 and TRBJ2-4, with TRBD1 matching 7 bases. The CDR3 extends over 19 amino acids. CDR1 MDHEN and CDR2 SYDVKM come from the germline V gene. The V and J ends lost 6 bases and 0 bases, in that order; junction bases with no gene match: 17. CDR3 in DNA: TGTGCCAGCAGCGCGCCGGGACAGCCTGATCGTCTAGCCAAAAACATTCAGTACTTC. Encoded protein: CASSAPGQPDRLAKNIQYF.

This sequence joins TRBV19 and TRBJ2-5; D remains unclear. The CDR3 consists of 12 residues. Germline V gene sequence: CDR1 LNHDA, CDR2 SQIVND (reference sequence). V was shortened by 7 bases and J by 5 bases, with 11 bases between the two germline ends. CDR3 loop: CASMGLGETQYF. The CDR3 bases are TGTGCCAGTATGGGCTTGGGGGAGACCCAGTACTTC. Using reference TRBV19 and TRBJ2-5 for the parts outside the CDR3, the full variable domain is DGGITQSPKYLFRKEGQNVTLSCEQNLNHDAMYWYRQDPGQGLRLIYYSQIVNDFQKGDIAEGYSVSREKKESFPLTVTSAQKNPTAFYLCASMGLGETQYFGPGTRLLVL.

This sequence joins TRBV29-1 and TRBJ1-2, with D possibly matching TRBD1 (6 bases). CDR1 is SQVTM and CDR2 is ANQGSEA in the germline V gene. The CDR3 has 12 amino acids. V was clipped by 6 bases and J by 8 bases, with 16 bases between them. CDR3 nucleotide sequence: TGCAGCGTAGTCCAGGGGACGAGGGGCTACACCTTC. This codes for CSVVQGTRGYTF. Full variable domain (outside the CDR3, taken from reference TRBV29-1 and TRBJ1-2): SAVISQKPSRDICQRGTSLTIQCQVDSQVTMMFWYRQQPGQSLTLIATANQGSEATYESGFVIDKFPISRPNLTFSTLTVSNMSPEDSSIYLCSVVQGTRGYTFGSGTRLTVV.

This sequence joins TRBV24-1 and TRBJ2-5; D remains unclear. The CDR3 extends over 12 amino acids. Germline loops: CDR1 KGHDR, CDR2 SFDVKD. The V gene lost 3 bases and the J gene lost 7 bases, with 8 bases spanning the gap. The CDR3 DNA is TGTGCCACCAGTGATCTTGAGCGGACCCAGTACTTC. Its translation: CATSDLERTQYF.

The CDR3 bases are TGCAGTGCTATTAATGCAGTCTCCTACGAGCAGTACGTC. Translating gives CSAINAVSYEQYV. The chain uses TRBV20-1 and TRBJ2-7; the D is unclear. Germline V lookup: CDR1 DFQATT, CDR2 SNEGSKA (reference sequence). There are 13 residues in the CDR3. Trimming removed 4 bases from V and 0 bases from J, with 10 bases in between.

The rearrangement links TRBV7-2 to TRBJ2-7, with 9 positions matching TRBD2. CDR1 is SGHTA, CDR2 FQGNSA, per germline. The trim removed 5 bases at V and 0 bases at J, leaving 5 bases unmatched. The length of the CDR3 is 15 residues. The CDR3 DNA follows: TGTGCCAGCAGCGCGACTAGCGGAATCTCCTACGAGCAGTACTTC. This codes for CASSATSGISYEQYF.

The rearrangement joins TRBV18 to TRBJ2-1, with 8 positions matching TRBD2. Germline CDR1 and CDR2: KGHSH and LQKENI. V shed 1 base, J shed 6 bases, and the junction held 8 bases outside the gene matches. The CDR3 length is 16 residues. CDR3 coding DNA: TGTGCCAGCTCACCACGGGTAGCGGGGAAGGGCAATGAGCAGTTCTTC. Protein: CASSPRVAGKGNEQFF.

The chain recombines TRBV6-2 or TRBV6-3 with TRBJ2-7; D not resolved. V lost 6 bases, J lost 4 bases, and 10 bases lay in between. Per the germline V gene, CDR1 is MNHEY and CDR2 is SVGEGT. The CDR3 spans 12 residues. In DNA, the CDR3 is TGTGCCAGCAGATGGATAGGGTACGAGCAGTACTTC. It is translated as CASRWIGYEQYF.

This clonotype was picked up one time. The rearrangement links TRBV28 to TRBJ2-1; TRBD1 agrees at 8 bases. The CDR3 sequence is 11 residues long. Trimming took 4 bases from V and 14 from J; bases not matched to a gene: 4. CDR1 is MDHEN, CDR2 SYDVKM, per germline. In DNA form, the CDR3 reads TGTGCCAGCAGTTCGGACAGGGTGGAGTTCTTC. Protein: CASSSDRVEFF.

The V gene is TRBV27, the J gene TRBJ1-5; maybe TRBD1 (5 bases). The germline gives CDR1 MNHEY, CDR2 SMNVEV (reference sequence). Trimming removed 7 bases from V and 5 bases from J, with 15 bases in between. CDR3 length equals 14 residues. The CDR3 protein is CASMGWGRDQPQHF. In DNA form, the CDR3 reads TGTGCCAGCATGGGGTGGGGCCGCGATCAGCCCCAGCATTTT.

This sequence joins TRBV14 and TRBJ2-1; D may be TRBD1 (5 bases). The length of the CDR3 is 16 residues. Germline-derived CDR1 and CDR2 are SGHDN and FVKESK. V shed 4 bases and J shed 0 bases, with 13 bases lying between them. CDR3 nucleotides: TGTGCCAGCAGCCGACAGTTTCAGAGCTCCTACAATGAGCAGTTCTTC. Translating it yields CASSRQFQSSYNEQFF.